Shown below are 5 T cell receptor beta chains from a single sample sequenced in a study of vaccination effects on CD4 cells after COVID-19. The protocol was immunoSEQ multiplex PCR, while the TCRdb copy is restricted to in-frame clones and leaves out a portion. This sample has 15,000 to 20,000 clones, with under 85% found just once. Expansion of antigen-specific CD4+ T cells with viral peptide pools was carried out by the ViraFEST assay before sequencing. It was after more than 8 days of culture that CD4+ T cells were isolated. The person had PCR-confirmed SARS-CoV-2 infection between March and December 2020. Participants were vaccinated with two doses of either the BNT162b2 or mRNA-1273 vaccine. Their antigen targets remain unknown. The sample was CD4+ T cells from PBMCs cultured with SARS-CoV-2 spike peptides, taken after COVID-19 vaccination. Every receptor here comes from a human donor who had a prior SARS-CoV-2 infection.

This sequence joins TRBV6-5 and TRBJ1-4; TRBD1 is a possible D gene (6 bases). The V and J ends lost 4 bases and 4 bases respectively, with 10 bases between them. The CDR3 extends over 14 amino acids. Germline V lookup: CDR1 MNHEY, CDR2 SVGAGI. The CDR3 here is CASSFQQGNEKLFF. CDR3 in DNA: TGTGCCAGCAGTTTTCAACAGGGTAATGAAAAACTGTTTTTT.

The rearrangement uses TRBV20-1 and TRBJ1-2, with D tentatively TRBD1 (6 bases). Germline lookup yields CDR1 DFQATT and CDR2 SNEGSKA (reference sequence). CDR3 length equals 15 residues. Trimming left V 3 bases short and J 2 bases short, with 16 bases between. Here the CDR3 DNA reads TGCAGTGCTAGTTTCAGGGGTGATAGGAACTATGGCTACACCTTC. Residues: CSASFRGDRNYGYTF.

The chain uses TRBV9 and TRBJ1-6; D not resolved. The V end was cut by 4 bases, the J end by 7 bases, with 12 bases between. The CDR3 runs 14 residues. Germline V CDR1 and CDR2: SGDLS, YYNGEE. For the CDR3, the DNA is TGTGCCAGCAGCCTCGACCCCCACAATTCACCCCTCCACTTT. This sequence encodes CASSLDPHNSPLHF. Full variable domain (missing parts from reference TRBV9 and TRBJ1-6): DSGVTQTPKHLITATGQRVTLRCSPRSGDLSVYWYQQSLDQGLQFLIQYYNGEERAKGNILERFSAQQFPDLHSELNLSSLELGDSALYFCASSLDPHNSPLHFGNGTRLTVT.

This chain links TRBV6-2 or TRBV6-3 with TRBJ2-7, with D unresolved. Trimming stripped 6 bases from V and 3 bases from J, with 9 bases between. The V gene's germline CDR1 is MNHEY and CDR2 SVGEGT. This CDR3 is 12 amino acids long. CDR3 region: CASSRTFYEQYF. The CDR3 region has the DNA TGTGCCAGCAGCAGGACCTTCTACGAGCAGTACTTC.

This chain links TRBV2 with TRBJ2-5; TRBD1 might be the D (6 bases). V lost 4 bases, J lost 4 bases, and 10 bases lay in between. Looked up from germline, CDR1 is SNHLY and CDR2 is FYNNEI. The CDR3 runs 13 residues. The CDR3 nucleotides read TGTGCCAGCAGTGGGGGGCGGCTAGAGACCCAGTACTTC. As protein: CASSGGRLETQYF.